The following is a T cell receptor beta chain sequence with its context. The antigen is undetermined. This entry is derived from a study of shared clonotypes between healthy human individuals. Study observations and caveats: Few donors limited the genetic and exposure-history diversity represented. Generation probabilities of non-shared clonotypes were lower (relative to those shared by all four donors). Sampling included only blood; tissue repertoires likely differ.

Produced via immunoSEQ multiplex PCR; TCRdb's table is partial and in-frame only. The data contain some 2,400,000 clones, nearly 97% of them seen just once; the ten biggest clones take up less than 0.15%. With 5 bases removed from V and 8 bases from J, the gap between germline ends came to 16 bases. The CDR3 totals 15 residues. Germline V gene data show CDR1 as LNHDA and CDR2 as SQIVND (reference sequence). This chain connects TRBV19 to TRBJ1-6; D is unresolved. The sequence was obtained from a man younger than 30 in good health. Sequenced: naive CD4+ T cells sorted from blood. Subset in this sample: CD45RA+ positively selected. The CDR3 sequence is CASSDGSGRHSPLHF. The CDR3, as DNA: TGTGCCAGTAGTGACGGGTCGGGTAGGCATTCACCCCTCCACTTT.